These 7 T cell receptor beta chains share one sample of origin, sequenced in a study of CD8 T cells in Susac syndrome (dated by TCRdb to between 2018 and 2021). The method behind the library was the immunoSEQ multiplex PCR assay. RNA was extracted with the RNeasy kit and roughly 0.45 to 1 ug was reverse transcribed using random hexamers. TCRdb cleaned the public reads at Q25 with fastp, built clones with MiXCR and kept in-frame beta chains. Rows with one shared CDR3 protein collapse into an entry with the most common genes and DNA. This sample lists about 25,000 distinct CDR3 sequences; about 95% were detected once. The ten largest clones take up 0.27% of the sample. The sample consisted of CD8+ T cells from PBMCs. The origin of the receptors is a human donor in good health.

V usage is TRBV20-1 and J usage is TRBJ1-1; D not certain. V was shortened by 6 bases and J by 1 base, with 12 bases between the two germline ends. The CDR3 length is 13 residues. Germline CDR1 reads DFQATT; CDR2 reads SNEGSKA (reference sequence). CDR3 DNA: TGCAGTGCCCTCGGGGTCTCGAACACTGAAGCTTTCTTT. It encodes CSALGVSNTEAFF.

CDR3 residues: CASNFGRDNSPLHF. For the CDR3, the DNA is TGTGCCAGCAACTTCGGACGAGATAATTCACCCCTCCACTTT. V usage is TRBV2 and J usage is TRBJ1-6; D is undetermined. The V end lost 7 bases, the J end lost 5 bases, and 12 bases lay between the germline ends. In germline, CDR1 is SNHLY, CDR2 FYNNEI. The CDR3 totals 14 residues.

This chain links TRBV11-2 with TRBJ2-5, with unresolved D. Germline CDR1 reads SGHAT; CDR2 reads FQNNGV. The CDR3 runs 13 residues. Between the trimmed V and J ends, which lost 5 bases and 5 bases, there was a span of 12 bases. CDR3 coding DNA: TGTGCCAGCAGCCTGATAGGTGGGGAGACCCAGTACTTC. Translated, it gives CASSLIGGETQYF.

The rearrangement uses TRBV5-1 and TRBJ1-1; D not resolved. The V gene's germline CDR1 is SGHRS and CDR2 YFSETQ. This CDR3 has 11 amino acids. V dropped 5 bases and J dropped 0 bases, with 2 bases sitting between them. The chain's CDR3 is CASRLNTEAFF. CDR3 bases: TGCGCCAGCAGGTTGAACACTGAAGCTTTCTTT. The whole variable domain, remainder taken from reference TRBV5-1 and TRBJ1-1, is KAGVTQTPRYLIKTRGQQVTLSCSPISGHRSVSWYQQTPGQGLQFLFEYFSETQRNKGNFPGRFSGRQFSNSRSEMNVSTLELGDSALYLCASRLNTEAFFGQGTRLTVV.

This chain links TRBV11-3 with TRBJ2-1; no clear D. Between the trimmed V and J ends, which lost 6 bases and 3 bases, there was a span of 9 bases. The germline gives CDR1 SGHNT, CDR2 YENEEA. The CDR3 loop spans 13 amino acids. The CDR3 DNA reads as TGTGCCAGCAGTCCTGACGTCTACAATGAGCAGTTCTTC. Translated: CASSPDVYNEQFF. Combining the CDR3 with reference TRBV11-3 and TRBJ2-1 gives the whole variable domain EAGVVQSPRYKIIEKKQPVAFWCNPISGHNTLYWYLQNLGQGPELLIRYENEEAVDDSQLPKDRFSAERLKGVDSTLKIQPAELGDSAVYLCASSPDVYNEQFFGPGTRLTVL.

The V and J genes are TRBV10-3 and TRBJ2-5, with a possible D match to TRBD2 (6 bases). V gave up 6 bases and J gave up 5 bases, with 25 bases separating them. CDR3 length: 17 amino acids. From germline, CDR1 is ENHRY and CDR2 SYGVKD. The CDR3 nucleotides are TGTGCCATCAGCCAGTCGAGCCTAGCGTCCTTCGGGGAGACCCAGTACTTC. It encodes CAISQSSLASFGETQYF.

V and J are TRBV6-2 or TRBV6-3 and TRBJ2-1, with D possibly TRBD2 on 6 matching bases. This CDR3 has 14 amino acids. Germline assignment: CDR1 MNHEY and CDR2 SVGEGT. Trimming took off 10 bases at V and 0 bases at J, with 13 bases between the two ends. The chain's CDR3 is CAISGLSSYNEQFF. The DNA for the CDR3 is TGTGCCATCTCGGGACTTAGCTCCTACAATGAGCAGTTCTTC.